The clone carrying this TCR beta chain has only a few counts. Its antigen is not known. These data originate in a study of CD8 T cells in ankylosing spondylitis. Study outcomes and limitations: In ankylosing spondylitis blood, a motif of several highly homologous TCR beta variants appeared characteristic. CD8+ disease-linked clones were present at relatively low frequencies in blood. A subset of motif variants has previously been described in the synovial fluid and blood of reactive arthritis. There was reportedly significant enrichment of clones that were disease-linked in matched ankylosing spondylitis synovial fluid.

Trimming took 2 bases from V and 2 from J, leaving 10 bases between them. Germline CDR1 MNHEY, CDR2 SVGAGI. The CDR3 consists of 16 residues. Each TCR beta library was made by quantitative 5'-RACE that incorporated molecular barcodes. TCRdb analysed the 5' RACE reads with MiXCR anew, one entry per CDR3 protein. The sample holds a few hundred thousand distinct CDR3 sequences, roughly 18% seen once. The sample was blood, either unsorted or a sorted T cell fraction (not recorded which). The V and J genes are TRBV6-5 and TRBJ2-6; D is unresolved. The receptor's source is a male donor with ankylosing spondylitis. The CDR3 spells CASSYGWSTGANVLTF. The DNA for the CDR3 is TGTGCCAGCAGTTACGGTTGGTCAACTGGGGCCAACGTCCTGACTTTC.